These 10 T cell receptor beta chains were all obtained from the same sample, sequenced in a study of patients and donors after allogeneic stem cell transplantation. TCRdb called the RT-PCR reads again in MiXCR, with one record for every CDR3 protein. The table lists more than 75,000 distinct CDR3 sequences, 5% of them singletons. The sequencing sample was made of blood, either unsorted or a sorted T cell fraction (not recorded which). Receptor source: a human donor who was either an allogeneic HSCT recipient or a stem cell or donor lymphocyte infusion donor (not recorded which). It is not recorded whose cells these are; they may come from a transplant donor.

This clonotype was recorded many times. V gene TRBV6-1 combines with J gene TRBJ1-1; D not certain. The CDR3 is 12 residues long. Germline V gives CDR1 MNHNS, CDR2 SASEGT. V was pared by 2 bases and J by 6 bases, with 7 bases between. The DNA of the CDR3 is TGTGCCAGCAGTGAAATTGAGTCTGAAGCTTTCTTT. Residues: CASSEIESEAFF.

In its sample, this clonotype was seen many times. The CDR3 reads CATRATSGPYEQFF. In DNA form, the CDR3 reads TGTGCCACCAGAGCGACTAGCGGGCCGTATGAGCAGTTCTTC. This chain connects TRBV24-1 to TRBJ2-1; 10 positions match TRBD2. Germline V CDR1 and CDR2: KGHDR, SFDVKD. The CDR3 covers 14 residues. J lost 8 bases, V lost 7 bases, and 7 bases had no gene match.

This clonotype was recorded a few times. The J gene is TRBJ2-5, the V gene TRBV7-3; 8 bases map to TRBD2. CDR1 and CDR2 (germline): SGHTA, FQGTGA. Germline trimming cut 8 bases from V and 1 base from J; bases unmatched to any gene: 9. There are 15 residues in the CDR3. The DNA of the CDR3 is TGTGCCAGCTCCGTCAGCGGGAGAGGCCAAGAGACCCAGTACTTC. Residues: CASSVSGRGQETQYF.

In its sample, this clonotype was seen a few times. At one end, the junction sequence differs from germline, possibly due to a read error. The chain links TRBV18 to TRBJ2-2; the D gene is possibly TRBD2 (5 bases). Germline assignment: CDR1 KGHSH and CDR2 LQKENI. CDR3 length: 12 amino acids. The CDR3 nucleotides read TGTGCCAGCTCACCCGATCGGGCCGGGGAGCTGTTT. This encodes CASSPDRAGELF.

The chain has TRBV5-8 and TRBJ1-3; D not resolved. CDR3 length: 14 residues. Trimming cost V 0 bases and J 4 bases, with 8 bases left between them. CDR1 is SGHTS, CDR2 YDEGEE, per germline. CDR3 residues: CASSLDQPGNTIYF. In nucleotides, the CDR3 is TGTGCCAGCAGCTTGGACCAGCCGGGAAACACCATATATTTT.

This clonotype has a count of ten or more. The rearrangement joins TRBV9 to TRBJ2-1; D is unresolved. CDR1 is SGDLS and CDR2 is YYNGEE in the germline V gene. The CDR3 has 12 residues. V was shortened by 2 bases and J by 4 bases, with 4 bases between the two germline ends. The chain's CDR3 is CASSVEYNEQFF. For the CDR3, the DNA is TGTGCCAGCAGCGTCGAATACAATGAGCAGTTCTTC.

By proportion, this clonotype is medium-sized (0.01 to 0.1%). The chain employs TRBV29-1 and TRBJ1-3, with D perhaps TRBD1 (6 bases). Germline lookup yields CDR1 SQVTM and CDR2 ANQGSEA. CDR3 size: 15 residues. The germline V and J ends were trimmed by 5 bases and 0 bases, with 14 bases remaining between them. CDR3 nucleotides: TGCAGCGTTACCTCGGGGGCAAACTCTGGAAACACCATATATTTT. Protein product: CSVTSGANSGNTIYF.

At least ten counts were recorded for this clonotype. This chain links TRBV20-1 with TRBJ1-4, with 8 nucleotides matching TRBD1. The CDR3 extends over 14 amino acids. The V gene end was trimmed by 5 bases and the J gene end by 5 bases; junction bases not matched to a gene: 7. Germline CDR1 reads DFQATT; CDR2 reads SNEGSKA (reference sequence). CDR3 region: CSAHGQGRNEKLFF. Here the CDR3 DNA reads TGCAGTGCTCACGGACAGGGAAGGAATGAAAAACTGTTTTTT.

This clonotype has at least ten counts. The CDR3 spells CSAMRGGRSLAAGELFF. The DNA for the CDR3 is TGCAGTGCTATGCGGGGTGGGAGAAGCCTAGCCGCCGGGGAGCTGTTTTTT. The J gene is TRBJ2-2, the V gene TRBV20-1; weak D call: TRBD2 (6 bases). The CDR3 has 17 amino acids. Trimming cost V 4 bases and J 6 bases, with 24 bases left between them. Per germline, CDR1 DFQATT and CDR2 SNEGSKA (reference sequence).

CDR3 sequence reads: CASSLRQSKETQYF. The DNA for the CDR3 is TGTGCCAGCAGCTTGCGACAGTCCAAAGAGACCCAGTACTTC. The chain has TRBV5-4 and TRBJ2-5, with a tentative D call TRBD1 (5 bases). The CDR3 extends over 14 amino acids. With 1 base removed from V and 3 bases from J, the gap between germline ends came to 10 bases. The germline CDR1 and CDR2 sequences are SGHNT and YYREEE (reference sequence).